This entry concerns a single TCR beta chain. The target of this receptor is not known. No much larger clonotype is one base removed from it; base qualities were not supplied. The library relied on the immunoSEQ multiplex PCR assay. TCRdb took over this immuneACCESS table, retaining in-frame rearrangements with V and J assigned. Such tables are incomplete; in checked studies, under half of the missing clones stem from an unresolved V gene, and the remainder is unexplained. The sample table contains tens of thousands of clones; only one count was recorded for approximately 92% of them. Together, the top ten hold 1.3% of the sample. The cysteine opens and the phenylalanine closes a CDR3 of 15 amino acids. The sequence is cut down to CDR3 DNA, 45 bases in frame from base 1. Germline trimming amounts to 4 bases on V and 4 bases on J, with 8 as the count of junction bases outside the gene matches. The germline V gene yields SGHRS for CDR1 and YFSETQ for CDR2.

The data stem from a study of T cell changes during pregnancy in multiple sclerosis (dated by TCRdb to between 2019 and 2020). The study in broad terms: In women with multiple sclerosis, the researchers looked at how the T cell repertoire shifted as pregnancy progressed.

The source material was peripheral blood. The receptor chain draws on TRBV5-1 and TRBJ1-1, and TRBD1 aligns with 9 junction nucleotides. This clonotype originated in a female donor with multiple sclerosis, enrolled in a pregnancy study. The CDR3 here reads CASSTETGGVTEAFF. The nucleotides read TGCGCCAGCAGCACCGAAACAGGGGGCGTCACTGAAGCTTTCTTT.